Sequencing of this T cell receptor (beta chain) was carried out in a study of vaccination and CD4 T cells after COVID-19. Time point here: late sampling 161 to 241 days after vaccination in a few convalescent patients. As to treatment: approximately nine-day PBMC culture with coronavirus spike peptide pools or control peptides (ViraFEST assay). This CDR3 has 13 amino acids. Trimming stripped 3 bases from V and 5 bases from J, with 8 bases between. Germline V CDR1 and CDR2: MNHEY, SVGAGI. Cultured CD4+ T cell DNA underwent sequencing with the Oncomine TCR Beta short-read assay. MiXCR, run by TCRdb on the PCR reads, gives a single entry per CDR3 protein. Found here are around 25,000 distinct CDR3 sequences, 30% of them singletons; the top ten hold roughly 3.2%. This clonotype was found a few times. Its antigen is not identified.

The source of this sequence is a human donor who had recovered from COVID-19. Here the sequenced sample was CD4+ T cells from blood, cultured in vitro, taken about 7 months after SARS-CoV-2 vaccination. The chain is built from TRBV6-5 and TRBJ1-5, with D possibly TRBD1 on 5 matching bases. The CDR3 DNA reads as TGTGCCAGCAGTTATCGGGGGTATCAGCCCCAGCATTTT. It translates to CASSYRGYQPQHF.